Presented here are 29 T cell receptor beta chains from one specimen sequenced in a study of CD8+ T cells in alopecia areata. Treatment here: oral pan-JAK inhibitor, 5-10 mg twice daily. Both peripheral blood and punch biopsies of lesional scalp skin were obtained from patients who had alopecia areata. It was cDNA, reverse transcribed from extracted RNA, that served as the sequencing template. The protocol was immunoSEQ multiplex PCR, while the TCRdb copy is restricted to in-frame clones and leaves out a portion. The sample includes some 4,800 clones, more than 50% of them seen just once. Sequenced here: skin, sampled at approximately week 36, from a patient treated with tofacitinib. The receptor set was obtained from a human donor with alopecia areata.

This clone was detected once. The chain carries TRBV7-2 and TRBJ2-7; D possibly corresponds to TRBD1 (6 bases). CDR1 and CDR2 from the germline V gene are SGHTA and FQGNSA. V was pared by 5 bases and J by 0 bases, with 11 bases between. The CDR3 extends over 14 amino acids. The CDR3 nucleotides are TGTGCCAGCAGCCCACAGGGCCTCTCCTACGAGCAGTACTTC. This sequence encodes CASSPQGLSYEQYF.

The J gene is TRBJ2-4, the V gene TRBV5-1; 9 bases are a match to TRBD1. Losses at the gene ends were 4 bases for V and 3 bases for J; bases not matched to a gene: 5. Per germline, CDR1 SGHRS and CDR2 YFSETQ. The CDR3 spans 15 residues. The CDR3 DNA reads as TGCGCCAGCAGCCAGGGACAGGGAGACAAAAACATTCAGTACTTC. This translates into CASSQGQGDKNIQYF.

The rearrangement joins TRBV19 to TRBJ1-2, with a possible D match to TRBD1 (5 bases). The germline V and J ends were trimmed by 4 bases and 7 bases, with 22 bases remaining between them. CDR3 length equals 16 residues. The germline gives CDR1 LNHDA, CDR2 SQIVND (reference sequence). The CDR3 reads CASSTQLVRGASGYTF. In DNA, the CDR3 is TGTGCCAGTAGTACCCAACTGGTGAGGGGCGCTAGTGGCTACACCTTC.

The rearrangement joins TRBV19 to TRBJ2-7; TRBD1 or TRBD2 may be the D gene (5 bases each). The length of the CDR3 is 13 residues. Trimming shortened V by 9 bases and J by 3 bases, and 15 bases separated the two germline ends. Germline V gene lookup returns CDR1 LNHDA and CDR2 SQIVND (reference sequence). The CDR3 nucleotides read TGTGCCAGCAGCCACGGGACGGACTACGAGCAGTACTTC. Residues: CASSHGTDYEQYF.

This clone was picked up one time. V is TRBV6-6 and J is TRBJ2-7; 7 nucleotides line up with TRBD1. CDR1 is MNHNY and CDR2 is SVGAGI in the germline V gene (reference sequence). V was pared by 10 bases and J by 3 bases, with 15 bases of the junction left unmatched. This CDR3 has 15 residues. The CDR3, as DNA: TGTGCCATCGGGACCACAGGGGAAAGTGGCTACGAGCAGTACTTC. Amino acids: CAIGTTGESGYEQYF.

This clone was seen only a few times. The chain links TRBV7-9 to TRBJ1-5; D perhaps matches TRBD1 (5 bases). The V gene lost 2 bases and the J gene lost 7 bases, with 18 bases spanning the gap. This CDR3 spans 16 amino acids. Germline assignment: CDR1 SEHNR and CDR2 FQNEAQ (reference sequence). The chain's CDR3 is CASSLFVGGTEQPQHF. CDR3 sequence (DNA): TGTGCCAGCAGCTTATTCGTCGGGGGTACGGAGCAGCCCCAGCATTTT.

This clone was seen a handful of times. The rearrangement joins TRBV28 to TRBJ2-1, with TRBD2 matching 12 bases. Germline loops: CDR1 MDHEN, CDR2 SYDVKM. V lost 6 bases, J lost 9 bases, and 18 bases stayed unmatched. This CDR3 is 18 amino acids long. This CDR3 is CASRLRTLRLAGEAEQFF. CDR3 DNA sequence: TGTGCCAGCAGGTTAAGGACCCTCCGACTAGCGGGAGAGGCTGAGCAGTTCTTC.

V and J are TRBV15 and TRBJ1-5; 8 bases are shared with TRBD1. The V gene end was trimmed by 0 bases and the J gene end by 4 bases; junction bases not matched to a gene: 8. CDR1 is LNHNV, CDR2 YYDKDF, per germline (reference sequence). This CDR3 comprises 17 residues. CDR3 sequence reads: CATSRDEQGAWNQPQHF. The CDR3 nucleotides read TGTGCCACCAGCAGAGATGAGCAGGGGGCATGGAATCAGCCCCAGCATTTT.

The V gene is TRBV6-1, the J gene TRBJ2-7; TRBD2 agrees at 10 bases. J was trimmed by 4 bases and V by 1 base; bases with no gene match: 4. Germline loops: CDR1 MNHNS, CDR2 SASEGT. This CDR3 comprises 15 residues. The DNA of the CDR3 is TGTGCCAGCAGTGAAGAGGCTAGCGGGAGTTACGAGCAGTACTTC. Amino acids: CASSEEASGSYEQYF.

The rearrangement links TRBV29-1 to TRBJ1-2, with a tentative D call TRBD1 (6 bases). The germline CDR1 and CDR2 sequences are SQVTM and ANQGSEA. CDR3 length: 12 amino acids. Deletions cut 6 bases from V and 4 bases from J, with 12 bases between. CDR3 in amino acids: CSVGGTSYGYTF. CDR3 nucleotides: TGCAGCGTGGGAGGGACATCCTATGGCTACACCTTC.

The CDR3 sequence is CASDGPPTYEQYF. CDR3 DNA sequence: TGTGCCAGCGACGGCCCCCCTACCTACGAGCAGTACTTC. The V gene is TRBV11-2, the J gene TRBJ2-7; D ambiguous. CDR3 length: 13 residues. From germline, CDR1 is SGHAT and CDR2 FQNNGV. V was trimmed by 8 bases and J by 2 bases, leaving 13 bases between them.

By sample fraction, this clone is medium-sized. Additional DNA sequences in this sample encode the identical CDR3. CDR3 DNA: TGTGCCAGCAGCGTAGAGGCGGATTCCTACAATGAGCAGTTCTTC. Encoded protein: CASSVEADSYNEQFF. This chain connects TRBV9 to TRBJ2-1; the D is unclear. The CDR3 is made up of 15 amino acids. Germline CDR1 is SGDLS and CDR2 is YYNGEE. V gave up 0 bases and J gave up 1 base, with 8 bases separating them.

About this clone: Mismatch with germline at one junction end may stem from a read error. The CDR3 is CAGSFGQTMNTEAFF. The CDR3 DNA is TGTGCCGGCAGCTTCGGGCAGACCATGAACACTGAAGCTTTCTTT. The chain joins TRBV13 to TRBJ1-1; D ambiguous. Germline CDR1 PRHDT, CDR2 FYEKMQ (reference sequence). The CDR3 is 15 residues long.

The chain joins TRBV28 to TRBJ2-5; D is perhaps TRBD2 (6 bases). Germline values: CDR1 MDHEN, CDR2 SYDVKM. The CDR3 is 11 amino acids. Trimming removed 6 bases from V and 9 bases from J, with 11 bases in between. CDR3 protein: CASSPRRAQYF. CDR3 nucleotides: TGTGCCAGCAGCCCCAGGAGGGCCCAGTACTTC.

This clone was detected a few times. V gene TRBV18 combines with J gene TRBJ1-5; TRBD1 might be the D (6 bases). The V and J ends lost 2 bases and 0 bases respectively, with 8 bases between them. Per the germline V gene, CDR1 is KGHSH and CDR2 is LQKENI. The CDR3 is made up of 15 amino acids. The CDR3 DNA reads as TGTGCCAGCTCACCATCAGGGGATAGCAATCAGCCCCAGCATTTT. Its protein is CASSPSGDSNQPQHF.

This chain uses TRBV27 with TRBJ2-7; D is unclear. The V and J ends lost 6 bases and 2 bases respectively, with 5 bases between them. The CDR3 totals 11 residues. Germline CDR1 and CDR2: MNHEY and SMNVEV (reference sequence). The CDR3 nucleotides are TGTGCCAGCAGCGTCGCCTACGAGCAGTACTTC. Residues: CASSVAYEQYF.

This chain joins TRBV4-1 and TRBJ2-2; 9 bases agree with TRBD2. This CDR3 has 16 amino acids. The V and J ends lost 7 bases and 8 bases, in that order; junction bases with no gene match: 14. Germline V gene sequence: CDR1 MGHRA, CDR2 YSYEKL. The DNA of the CDR3 is TGCGCCAGCATCCCCCGCGGGAGGGCTGAACCGGGGGAGCTGTTTTTT. This gives the protein CASIPRGRAEPGELFF.

This clone showed up just a few times. The chain couples TRBV15 to TRBJ1-2; perhaps TRBD1 as D (5 bases). This CDR3 has 13 residues. The V gene lost 3 bases and the J gene lost 3 bases, with 8 bases spanning the gap. Germline V gene sequence: CDR1 LNHNV, CDR2 YYDKDF (reference sequence). CDR3 nucleotides: TGTGCCACCAGCAGTAGGGGATACTATGGCTACACCTTC. Translated, it gives CATSSRGYYGYTF.

This clone was seen only a few times. The V gene is TRBV4-1, the J gene TRBJ2-7, with TRBD1 matching over 7 bases. The CDR3 extends over 13 amino acids. The germline V gene has CDR1 MGHRA and CDR2 YSYEKL. V shed 4 bases, J shed 0 bases, and the junction held 0 bases outside the gene matches. CDR3 region: CASSRTGSYEQYF. CDR3 sequence (DNA): TGCGCCAGCAGCCGGACAGGCTCCTACGAGCAGTACTTC.

CDR3 sequence reads: CASSDTGEIGYEQYF. The DNA of the CDR3 is TGTGCCAGCAGTGACACGGGGGAGATCGGCTACGAGCAGTACTTC. V usage is TRBV6-6 and J usage is TRBJ2-7, with a tentative D call TRBD2 (6 bases). CDR1 and CDR2 (germline): MNHNY, SVGAGI (reference sequence). V was shortened by 5 bases and J by 3 bases, with 17 bases between the two germline ends. This CDR3 spans 15 amino acids.

J is TRBJ1-5 and V is TRBV10-3; D is unresolved. Germline loops: CDR1 ENHRY, CDR2 SYGVKD. CDR3 length: 12 amino acids. Trimming cost V 0 bases and J 7 bases, with 4 bases left between them. The CDR3 loop is CAISESMQPQHF. CDR3 bases: TGTGCCATCAGTGAGTCGATGCAGCCCCAGCATTTT.

The chain carries TRBV7-3 and TRBJ2-1; D call uncertain. V shed 1 base and J shed 8 bases, with 12 bases lying between them. Germline V gene lookup returns CDR1 SGHTA and CDR2 FQGTGA. The CDR3 spans 14 residues. Here the CDR3 reads CASSLMVGDDEQFF. CDR3 DNA sequence: TGTGCCAGCAGCTTAATGGTTGGGGATGATGAGCAGTTCTTC.

V gene TRBV7-2 combines with J gene TRBJ1-5; no firm D call. The CDR3 extends over 18 amino acids. Germline V gives CDR1 SGHTA, CDR2 FQGNSA. V lost 1 base and J lost 0, with 16 bases in between. This CDR3 is CASSLEPGTSYSNQPQHF. CDR3 nucleotides: TGTGCCAGCAGCTTAGAGCCAGGCACTTCGTATAGCAATCAGCCCCAGCATTTT.

This clone was detected once. The junction differs from germline at one of its ends, possibly a read error. The V gene is TRBV7-9, the J gene TRBJ2-7; D gene unclear. Looked up from germline, CDR1 is SEHNR and CDR2 is FQNEAQ (reference sequence). The CDR3 sequence is 13 residues long. The CDR3 coding sequence is TGTGCCAGCAGCTCAAAAGGGCCCTACGGGCAGTACTTC. Translation: CASSSKGPYGQYF.

This sequence joins TRBV5-6 and TRBJ1-2; no reliable D call. Germline assignment: CDR1 SGHDT and CDR2 YYEEEE. The CDR3 is made up of 14 amino acids. Trimming stripped 4 bases from V and 7 bases from J, with 17 bases between. The CDR3, as DNA: TGTGCCAGCAGCGACCCGGCACCCTACGGTGGCTACACCTTC. It yields the protein CASSDPAPYGGYTF.

This clone was counted only a few times. The gene calls are TRBV7-9 and TRBJ2-5; 9 bases are a match to TRBD1. The CDR3 sequence is 15 residues long. The V gene end was trimmed by 5 bases and the J gene end by 4 bases; junction bases not matched to a gene: 8. Germline lookup yields CDR1 SEHNR and CDR2 FQNEAQ (reference sequence). The CDR3 loop reads CASSPGQGWGETQYF. CDR3 in DNA: TGTGCCAGCAGCCCAGGACAGGGGTGGGGAGAGACCCAGTACTTC.

The chain joins TRBV4-3 to TRBJ2-5, with unresolved D. Trimming removed 4 bases from V and 7 bases from J, with 19 bases in between. Per germline, CDR1 LGHNA and CDR2 YSLEER. There are 15 residues in the CDR3. The CDR3 DNA sequence: TGCGCCAGCAGCCCTCTCGTTCGACCCTCGGGGACCCAGTACTTC. Its translation: CASSPLVRPSGTQYF.

The rearrangement links TRBV29-1 to TRBJ1-2; maybe TRBD1 (5 bases). Trimming cost V 6 bases and J 3 bases, with 14 bases left between them. The CDR3 length is 13 residues. Germline values: CDR1 SQVTM, CDR2 ANQGSEA. CDR3 loop: CSVAGGFDYGYTF. For the CDR3, the DNA is TGCAGCGTCGCGGGGGGGTTTGACTATGGCTACACCTTC.

This clone was counted only a few times. The chain couples TRBV5-1 to TRBJ2-3; no clear D gene. The CDR3 has 14 amino acids. Germline CDR1 reads SGHRS; CDR2 reads YFSETQ. Trimming removed 7 bases at V and 3 bases at J, with 15 bases between. The CDR3 bases are TGCGCCAGCGCCTCGCGCACGAAGACAGATACGCAGTATTTT. This sequence encodes CASASRTKTDTQYF.